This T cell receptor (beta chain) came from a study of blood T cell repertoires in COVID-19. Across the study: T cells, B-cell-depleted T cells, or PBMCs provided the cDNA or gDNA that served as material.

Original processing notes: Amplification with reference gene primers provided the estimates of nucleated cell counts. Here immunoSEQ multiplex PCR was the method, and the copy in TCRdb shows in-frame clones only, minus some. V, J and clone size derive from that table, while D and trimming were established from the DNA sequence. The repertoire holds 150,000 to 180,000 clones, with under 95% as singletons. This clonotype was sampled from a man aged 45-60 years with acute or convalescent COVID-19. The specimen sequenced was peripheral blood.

CDR3 DNA sequence: TGTGCCAGCTCACCACGTGGACAGGGGGCAAATCAGCCCCAGCATTTT. It codes for CASSPRGQGANQPQHF. The V and J genes are TRBV18 and TRBJ1-5; 11 positions match TRBD1. CDR1 is KGHSH, CDR2 LQKENI, per germline. This CDR3 contains 16 residues. Trimming at V came to 1 base and at J to 4 bases, leaving 3 bases not matched to a gene.